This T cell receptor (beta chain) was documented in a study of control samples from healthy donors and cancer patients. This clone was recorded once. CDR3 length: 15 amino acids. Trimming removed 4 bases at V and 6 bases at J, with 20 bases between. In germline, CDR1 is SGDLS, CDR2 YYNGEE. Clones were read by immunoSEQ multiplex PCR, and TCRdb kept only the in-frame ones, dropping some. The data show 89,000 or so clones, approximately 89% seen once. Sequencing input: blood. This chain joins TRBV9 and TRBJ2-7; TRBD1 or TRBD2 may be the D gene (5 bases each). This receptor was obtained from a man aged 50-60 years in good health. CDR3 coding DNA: TGTGCCAGCAGCCTAGGTGGGGACCAGGCATCCGAGCAGTACTTC. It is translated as CASSLGGDQASEQYF.